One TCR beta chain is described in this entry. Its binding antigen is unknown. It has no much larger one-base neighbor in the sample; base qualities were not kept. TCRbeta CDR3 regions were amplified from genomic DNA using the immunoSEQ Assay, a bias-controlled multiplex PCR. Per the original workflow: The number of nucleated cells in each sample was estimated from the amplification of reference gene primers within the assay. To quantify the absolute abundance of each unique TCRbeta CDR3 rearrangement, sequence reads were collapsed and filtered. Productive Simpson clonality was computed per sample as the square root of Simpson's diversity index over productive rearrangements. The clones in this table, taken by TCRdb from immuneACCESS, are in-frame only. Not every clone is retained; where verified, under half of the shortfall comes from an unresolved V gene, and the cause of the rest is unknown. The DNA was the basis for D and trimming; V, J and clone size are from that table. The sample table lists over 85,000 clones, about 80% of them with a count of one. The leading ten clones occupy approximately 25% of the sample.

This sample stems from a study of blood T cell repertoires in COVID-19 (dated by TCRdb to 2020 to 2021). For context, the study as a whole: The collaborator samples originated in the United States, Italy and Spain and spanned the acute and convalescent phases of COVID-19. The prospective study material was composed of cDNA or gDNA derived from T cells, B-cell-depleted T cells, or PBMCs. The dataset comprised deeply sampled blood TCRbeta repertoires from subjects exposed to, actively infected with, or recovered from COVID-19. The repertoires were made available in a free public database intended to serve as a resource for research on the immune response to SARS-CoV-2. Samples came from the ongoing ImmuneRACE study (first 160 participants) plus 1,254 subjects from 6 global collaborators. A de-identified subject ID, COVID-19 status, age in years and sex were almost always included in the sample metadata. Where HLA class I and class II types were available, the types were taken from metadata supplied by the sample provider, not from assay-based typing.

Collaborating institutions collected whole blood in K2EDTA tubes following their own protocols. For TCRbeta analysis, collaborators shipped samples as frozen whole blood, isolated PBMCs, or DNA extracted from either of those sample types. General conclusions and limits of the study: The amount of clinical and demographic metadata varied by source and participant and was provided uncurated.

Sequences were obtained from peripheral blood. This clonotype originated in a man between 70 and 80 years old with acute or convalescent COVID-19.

The nucleotides read TGTGCCAGTAGTACGACTAGCGGGACGCAGTATTTT. Translated, this is CASSTTSGTQYF. This sequence uses TRBV19 and TRBJ2-3, with TRBD2 identical over 10 junction bases. The germline V gene (reference sequence) provides CDR1 LNHDA and CDR2 SQIVND. Ends trimmed: V by 4 bases, J by 9 bases; bases unmatched to a gene: 1. The CDR3, cysteine through phenylalanine, is 12 amino acids long. The CDR3 DNA has 36 bases and is translated from base 1.